A single sample is the source of the 29 T cell receptor beta chains below, sequenced in a study of beta chain features in type 1 diabetes listed by TCRdb under 2018. Receptors were amplified or captured by the immunoSEQ multiplex PCR assay. The High Capacity cDNA Reverse Transcription Kit was used to reverse transcribe all of the isolated RNA, meaning that expressed TCRB transcripts were what got sequenced. The clones in this table, taken by TCRdb from immuneACCESS, are in-frame only. Not every clone is retained; where verified, under half of the shortfall comes from an unresolved V gene, and the cause of the rest is unknown. The sample contains 250,000 to 300,000 clones, under 8.5% of them found a single time. Clones ranked in the top ten supply about 0.93% of the sample. The specimen was central memory CD4+ T cells from blood. These receptors were taken from a woman aged 18 to 35 in good health.

The V gene is TRBV5-4, the J gene TRBJ2-3; D unclear. The CDR3 covers 13 residues. Deletions cut 4 bases from V and 1 base from J, with 7 bases between. Germline V lookup: CDR1 SGHNT, CDR2 YYREEE (reference sequence). The CDR3 sequence is CASSQWGTDTQYF. The CDR3 coding sequence is TGTGCCAGCAGCCAGTGGGGCACAGATACGCAGTATTTT.

This chain joins TRBV7-2 and TRBJ1-2; 10 bases line up with TRBD1. Germline-derived CDR1 and CDR2 are SGHTA and FQGNSA. Trimming took 2 bases from V and 0 from J; bases not matched to a gene: 6. The CDR3 covers 17 residues. The CDR3 nucleotides are TGTGCCAGCAGCTTAAACCCGGGACAGGGGTCTAACTATGGCTACACCTTC. This translates into CASSLNPGQGSNYGYTF.

This sequence joins TRBV7-2 and TRBJ2-5, with 11 bases matching TRBD2. In germline, CDR1 is SGHTA, CDR2 FQGNSA. V lost 1 base to trimming and J lost 5 bases; unmatched junction nucleotides: 9. The CDR3 is 17 amino acids. CDR3 amino acids: CASSLGRTSGGVETQYF. CDR3 in DNA: TGTGCCAGCAGCTTAGGCCGAACTAGCGGGGGCGTCGAGACCCAGTACTTC.

This clone was counted only a few times. This CDR3 reads CASSLAPRYEQYV. The CDR3 bases are TGCGCCAGCAGCTTGGCCCCACGCTACGAGCAGTACGTC. V usage is TRBV5-1 and J usage is TRBJ2-7; D gene unclear. The CDR3 is 13 residues long. V was clipped by 0 bases and J by 3 bases, with 7 bases between them. Germline assignment: CDR1 SGHRS and CDR2 YFSETQ.

The chain uses TRBV9 and TRBJ2-6; tentative D call: TRBD1 (5 bases). In germline, CDR1 is SGDLS, CDR2 YYNGEE. The CDR3 totals 16 residues. V gave up 1 base and J gave up 1 base, with 9 bases separating them. CDR3 loop: CASSVQGISGANVLTF. CDR3 in DNA: TGTGCCAGCAGCGTACAGGGTATTTCTGGGGCCAACGTCCTGACTTTC.

V and J are TRBV28 and TRBJ1-1; TRBD1 matches at 8 bases. Trimming took 9 bases from V and 11 from J; bases not matched to a gene: 17. This CDR3 region has 14 residues. From germline, CDR1 is MDHEN and CDR2 SYDVKM. Here the CDR3 DNA reads TGTGCCAGTTCGTCCGGGACAGGTTCTTTGCGTGCTTTCTTT. Amino acids: CASSSGTGSLRAFF.

This clone occurred a few times. The CDR3 nucleotides read TGTGCCAGCAGCCCCGGGACTCAGTTCACAGAGACCCAGTACTTC. Its translation is CASSPGTQFTETQYF. This sequence joins TRBV5-6 and TRBJ2-5; the D gene is possibly TRBD2 (6 bases). The V end was cut by 4 bases, the J end by 4 bases, with 17 bases between. Germline loops: CDR1 SGHDT, CDR2 YYEEEE. The CDR3 loop spans 15 amino acids.

This clone has more than one count but fewer than ten. The chain has TRBV4-3 and TRBJ1-4; 9 positions match TRBD1. Germline V gene lookup returns CDR1 LGHNA and CDR2 YSLEER. This CDR3 has 22 residues. V shed 4 bases, J shed 2 bases, and the junction held 23 bases outside the gene matches. CDR3 nucleotides: TGCGCCAGCAGCCTTAAATTTCTCTCGGGACAGGGTGCCTTAGGGACTAATGAAAAACTGTTTTTT. Residues: CASSLKFLSGQGALGTNEKLFF.

The CDR3 loop is CSVDFLLGTDTQYF. The CDR3 nucleotides read TGCAGCGTTGACTTCTTATTGGGCACAGATACGCAGTATTTT. The chain uses TRBV29-1 and TRBJ2-3; D ambiguous. The germline gives CDR1 SQVTM, CDR2 ANQGSEA. The CDR3 consists of 14 residues. Between the trimmed V and J ends, which lost 3 bases and 1 base, there was a span of 11 bases.

This clone turned up a few times. This chain joins TRBV11-2 and TRBJ1-6, with TRBD1 matching 8 bases. The length of the CDR3 is 15 residues. Germline CDR1 SGHAT, CDR2 FQNNGV. V gave up 7 bases and J gave up 5 bases; unmatched junction bases: 7. The CDR3 loop reads CASTTQGANNSPLHF. In DNA, the CDR3 is TGTGCCAGCACGACCCAGGGGGCGAATAATTCACCCCTCCACTTT.

This clone was seen a few times. This chain links TRBV30 with TRBJ1-2, with D possibly TRBD1 on 5 matching bases. Germline CDR1 reads GTSNPN; CDR2 reads SVGIG (reference sequence). The CDR3 consists of 13 residues. V shed 5 bases and J shed 8 bases, with 18 bases lying between them. The CDR3 nucleotides are TGTGCCTGGGCGCTCAGGGTAGGCGGGGGCTACACCTTC. Translating gives CAWALRVGGGYTF.

V usage is TRBV7-8 and J usage is TRBJ2-6, with D hard to call. Germline V gene lookup returns CDR1 SGHVS and CDR2 FQNEAQ. CDR3 length: 15 residues. The V end was cut by 6 bases, the J end by 0 bases, with 9 bases between. The CDR3, as DNA: TGTGCCAGCAGGGATTCCCACTCTGGGGCCAACGTCCTGACTTTC. Encoded protein: CASRDSHSGANVLTF.

To note about this clone: The junction departs from the called germline gene at one end, perhaps through a read error. V is TRBV27 and J is TRBJ2-1; 10 bases line up with TRBD1. Germline CDR1 reads MNHEY; CDR2 reads SMNVEV (reference sequence). CDR3 length: 18 amino acids. Here the CDR3 DNA reads TGTGCCAGCAGTCCAGTCCCCGGGGGACAGGGGATGTACAATGGGCAGTTCTTC. Translating it yields CASSPVPGGQGMYNGQFF.

This clone was seen many times. The same CDR3 also results from other DNA sequences found in this sample. J is TRBJ2-5 and V is TRBV20-1; D is undetermined. The V end lost 2 bases, the J end lost 1 base, and 2 bases lay between the germline ends. CDR1 is DFQATT, CDR2 SNEGSKA, per germline (reference sequence). The length of the CDR3 is 11 residues. CDR3 in amino acids: CSARPQETQYF. The CDR3 coding sequence is TGCAGTGCTAGACCCCAAGAGACCCAGTACTTC.

This clone was found a few times. This chain connects TRBV15 to TRBJ1-1; D is undetermined. The V gene lost 9 bases and the J gene lost 3 bases, with 8 bases spanning the gap. Germline-derived CDR1 and CDR2 are LNHNV and YYDKDF (reference sequence). This CDR3 spans 11 amino acids. CDR3 amino acids: CATVSYTEAFF. The CDR3 region has the DNA TGTGCCACGGTGTCATACACTGAAGCTTTCTTT.

This chain uses TRBV28 with TRBJ2-3; D is possibly TRBD1 (5 bases). This CDR3 spans 14 amino acids. The ends were cut back, 6 bases at V and 6 bases at J, with 16 bases in the middle. Germline V gene lookup returns CDR1 MDHEN and CDR2 SYDVKM. The CDR3: CASRRTGLGDTQYF. The CDR3 DNA is TGTGCCAGCAGACGAACAGGTTTGGGTGATACGCAGTATTTT.

This clone came up a few times. The V and J genes are TRBV29-1 and TRBJ1-2; 8 bases align to TRBD1. V gave up 2 bases and J gave up 4 bases; unmatched junction bases: 6. There are 14 residues in the CDR3. CDR1 is SQVTM, CDR2 ANQGSEA, per germline. The DNA for the CDR3 is TGCAGCGTTGAATATCAGGGGGCTGGCTATGGCTACACCTTC. Its protein product is CSVEYQGAGYGYTF.

This rearrangement joins TRBV21-1 to TRBJ1-4; no check of the table's D call, TRBD1, against the DNA was made. TRBV21-1 is described as a pseudogene. This CDR3 comprises 14 residues. The CDR3 sequence: CASRPGQGNEKLFF. The CDR3 DNA follows: TGTGCCAGCAGGCCGGGACAGGGTAATGAAAAACTGTTTTTT.

The gene calls are TRBV19 and TRBJ2-5, with 11 positions matching TRBD2. The V gene's germline CDR1 is LNHDA and CDR2 SQIVND (reference sequence). J was trimmed by 2 bases and V by 5 bases; bases with no gene match: 4. The CDR3 covers 15 residues. CDR3: CASSGTSGKQETQYF. The CDR3 DNA follows: TGTGCCAGTAGTGGGACTAGCGGTAAACAAGAGACCCAGTACTTC.

As concerns this clone: The sample has other DNA sequences that encode this CDR3 too. The chain uses TRBV6-5 and TRBJ1-1; D uncertain. Germline values: CDR1 MNHEY, CDR2 SVGAGI. V was pared by 8 bases and J by 5 bases, with 6 bases between. CDR3 length equals 10 residues. CDR3 in amino acids: CASGLTEAFF. The CDR3 coding sequence is TGTGCCAGCGGGTTAACTGAAGCTTTCTTT.

Of note for this clone: Germline and junction disagree at one end, which may indicate a read error. This chain connects TRBV7-9 to TRBJ1-4; a weak D match, TRBD1 (6 bases). Germline lookup yields CDR1 SEHNR and CDR2 FQNEAQ (reference sequence). The CDR3 length is 15 residues. In DNA, the CDR3 is TGTGCCAGCAGCCTAGCGACAGGAGGAAATGAAAAACTGTTTTTT. Encoded protein: CASSLATGGNEKLFF.

The V gene is TRBV18, the J gene TRBJ1-6; D is ambiguous. Between the trimmed V and J ends, which lost 1 base and 0 bases, there was a span of 7 bases. The CDR3 spans 16 residues. Per germline, CDR1 KGHSH and CDR2 LQKENI. The CDR3 reads CASSPRVLSYNSPLHF. The DNA for the CDR3 is TGTGCCAGCTCACCACGGGTCCTCTCCTATAATTCACCCCTCCACTTT.

This clone has a handful of counts. The CDR3 DNA sequence: TGTGCCAGCAGTGCCGGGACGGATCAGCCCCAGCATTTT. Protein product: CASSAGTDQPQHF. This sequence joins TRBV6-4 and TRBJ1-5, with a tentative D call TRBD1 (5 bases). Germline CDR1 reads MRHNA; CDR2 reads SNTAGT. The CDR3 sequence is 13 residues long. V was clipped by 4 bases and J by 5 bases, with 9 bases between them.

A few counts support this clone. At the DNA level, this CDR3 is encoded by other sequences in the same sample as well. The rearrangement joins TRBV5-1 to TRBJ2-5; D is uncertain. The CDR3 has 13 amino acids. Looked up from germline, CDR1 is SGHRS and CDR2 is YFSETQ. V lost 0 bases and J lost 1, with 4 bases in between. The CDR3 coding sequence is TGCGCCAGCAGCTTGGAGGGCCAAGAGACCCAGTACTTC. Amino acids: CASSLEGQETQYF.

The V and J genes are TRBV7-6 and TRBJ2-2; 7 nucleotides match TRBD1. V was pared by 4 bases and J by 5 bases, with 1 base of the junction left unmatched. Germline V gene sequence: CDR1 SGHVS, CDR2 FNYEAQ. The CDR3 is made up of 13 amino acids. The CDR3 sequence is CASSSTGTGELFF. CDR3 coding DNA: TGTGCCAGCAGCTCGACAGGGACCGGGGAGCTGTTTTTT.

V is TRBV5-1 and J is TRBJ2-5; a weak D match, TRBD1 (5 bases). The CDR3 is 12 amino acids. Germline CDR1 SGHRS, CDR2 YFSETQ. The ends were cut back, 5 bases at V and 0 bases at J, with 5 bases in the middle. This CDR3 is CASRQDQETQYF. The CDR3 region has the DNA TGCGCCAGCAGACAGGACCAAGAGACCCAGTACTTC.

The chain uses TRBV30 and TRBJ1-2, with 8 nucleotides matching TRBD1. The CDR3 runs to 17 residues. After removal of 2 bases from V and 5 bases from J, the junction contained 16 bases not matched to a gene. Germline values: CDR1 GTSNPN, CDR2 SVGIG (reference sequence). The CDR3 loop is CAWSTGGARPRGYGYTF. For the CDR3, the DNA is TGTGCCTGGAGTACAGGGGGGGCGCGACCCCGAGGGTATGGCTACACCTTC.

The chain has TRBV7-8 and TRBJ1-3, with 7 nucleotides matching TRBD1. This CDR3 comprises 15 residues. CDR1 is SGHVS and CDR2 is FQNEAQ in the germline V gene. V dropped 6 bases and J dropped 1; count of bases not matched to a gene: 6. The DNA of the CDR3 is TGTGCCAGCAGTCCGACAGGGAGGTCTGGAAACACCATATATTTT. This gives the protein CASSPTGRSGNTIYF.

This chain joins TRBV27 and TRBJ1-4; D may be TRBD1 (5 bases). The length of the CDR3 is 14 residues. Trimming shortened V by 1 base and J by 4 bases, and 7 bases separated the two germline ends. Germline V lookup: CDR1 MNHEY, CDR2 SMNVEV (reference sequence). For the CDR3, the DNA is TGTGCCAGCAGTTTATGGGGGAGTAATGAAAAACTGTTTTTT. Protein: CASSLWGSNEKLFF.